The clone carrying this T cell receptor beta chain was found many times. This sample is drawn from a study of T cells in Graves' hyperthyroidism and ophthalmopathy. RNA transcripts yielded amplified TCR beta CDR3 regions. The HTBI primer set was used in a first-round RT-PCR of the TCR CDR3. One entry per CDR3 protein, called by TCRdb with MiXCR from the multiplex PCR reads. Of approximately 640,000 distinct CDR3 sequences detected, roughly a sixth appear once; the ten largest clones hold 15% to 18%. Patients aged 18 to 65 had newly diagnosed hyperthyroidism that had lasted under 2 months. Researchers barred patients who had uncontrolled infection, other autoimmune disease, pregnancy or lactation. The receptor comes from a man aged 50 to 59 with Graves' hyperthyroidism. The sequenced material came from blood.

This CDR3 reads CSAPGILEDTQYF. The CDR3 DNA is TGCAGTGCTCCCGGGATTCTTGAAGATACGCAGTATTTT. V usage is TRBV20-1 and J usage is TRBJ2-3; D may be TRBD2 (5 bases). Germline CDR1 is DFQATT and CDR2 is SNEGSKA (reference sequence). Trimming removed 5 bases at V and 5 bases at J, with 14 bases between. This CDR3 spans 13 amino acids.